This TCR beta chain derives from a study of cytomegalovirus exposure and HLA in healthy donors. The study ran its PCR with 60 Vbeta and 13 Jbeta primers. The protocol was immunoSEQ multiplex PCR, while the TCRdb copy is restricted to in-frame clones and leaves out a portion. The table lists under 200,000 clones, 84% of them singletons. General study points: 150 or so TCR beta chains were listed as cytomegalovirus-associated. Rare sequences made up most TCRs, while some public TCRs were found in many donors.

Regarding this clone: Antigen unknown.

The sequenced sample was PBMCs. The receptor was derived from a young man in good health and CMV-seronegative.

CDR3 sequence: CASSPPPLAGGFSYEQYF. In DNA, the CDR3 is TGTGCCAGCTCACCACCGCCCTTAGCGGGAGGGTTCTCCTACGAGCAGTACTTC. The gene calls are TRBV18 and TRBJ2-7; 11 nucleotides agree with TRBD2. Unmatched junction bases numbered 7, after V lost 0 bases and J lost 0 bases. Germline CDR1 reads KGHSH; CDR2 reads LQKENI. This CDR3 region has 18 residues.